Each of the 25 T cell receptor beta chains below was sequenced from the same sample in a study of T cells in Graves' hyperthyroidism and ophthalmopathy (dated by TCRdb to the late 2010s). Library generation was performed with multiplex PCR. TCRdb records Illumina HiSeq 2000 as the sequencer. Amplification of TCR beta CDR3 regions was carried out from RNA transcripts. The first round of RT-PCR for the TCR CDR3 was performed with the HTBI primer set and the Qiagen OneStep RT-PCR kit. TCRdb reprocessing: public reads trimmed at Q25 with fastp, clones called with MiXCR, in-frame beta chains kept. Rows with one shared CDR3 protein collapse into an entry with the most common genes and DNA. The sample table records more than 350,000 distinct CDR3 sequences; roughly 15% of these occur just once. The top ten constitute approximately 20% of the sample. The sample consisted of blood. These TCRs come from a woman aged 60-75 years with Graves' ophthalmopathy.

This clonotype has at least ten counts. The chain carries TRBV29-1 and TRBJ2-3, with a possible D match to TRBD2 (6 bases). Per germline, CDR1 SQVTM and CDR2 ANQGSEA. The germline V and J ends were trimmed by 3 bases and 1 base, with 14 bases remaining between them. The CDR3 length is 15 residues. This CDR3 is CSVEERVRGTDTQYF. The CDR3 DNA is TGCAGCGTTGAGGAGCGGGTCCGGGGCACAGATACGCAGTATTTT.

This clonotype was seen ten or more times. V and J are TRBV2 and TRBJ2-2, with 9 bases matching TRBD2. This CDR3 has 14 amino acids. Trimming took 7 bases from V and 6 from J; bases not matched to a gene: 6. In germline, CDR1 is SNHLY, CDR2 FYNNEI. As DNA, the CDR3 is TGTGCCAGCAAGTTTAGCGGGAGATCCGGGGAGCTGTTTTTT. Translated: CASKFSGRSGELFF.

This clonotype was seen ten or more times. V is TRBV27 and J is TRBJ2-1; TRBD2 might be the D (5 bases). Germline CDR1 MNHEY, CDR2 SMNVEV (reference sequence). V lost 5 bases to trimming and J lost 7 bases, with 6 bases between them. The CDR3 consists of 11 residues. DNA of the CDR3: TGTGCCAGCAGTCGACTAAATGAGCAGTTCTTC. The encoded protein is CASSRLNEQFF.

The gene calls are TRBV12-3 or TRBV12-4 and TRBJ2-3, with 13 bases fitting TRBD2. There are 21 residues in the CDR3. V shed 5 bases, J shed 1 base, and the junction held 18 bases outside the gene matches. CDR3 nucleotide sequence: TGTGCCAGCAGTCTCAGTCTATATGGACTAGCGGGAGTAGTCGGCACAGATACGCAGTATTTT. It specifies CASSLSLYGLAGVVGTDTQYF.

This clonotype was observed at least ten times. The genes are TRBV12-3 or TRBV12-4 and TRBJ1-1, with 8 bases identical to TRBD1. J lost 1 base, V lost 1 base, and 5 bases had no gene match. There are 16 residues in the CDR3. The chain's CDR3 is CASSLGTGIPNTEAFF. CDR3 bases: TGTGCCAGCAGTTTAGGGACAGGGATACCGAACACTGAAGCTTTCTTT.

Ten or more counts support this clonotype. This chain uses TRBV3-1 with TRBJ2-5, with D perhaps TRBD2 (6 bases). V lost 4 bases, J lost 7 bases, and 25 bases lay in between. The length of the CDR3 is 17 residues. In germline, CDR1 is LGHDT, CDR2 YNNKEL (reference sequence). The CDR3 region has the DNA TGTGCCAGCAGCCCGGGGTTAGTGACTAGGGTCGACGGGACCCAGTACTTC. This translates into CASSPGLVTRVDGTQYF.

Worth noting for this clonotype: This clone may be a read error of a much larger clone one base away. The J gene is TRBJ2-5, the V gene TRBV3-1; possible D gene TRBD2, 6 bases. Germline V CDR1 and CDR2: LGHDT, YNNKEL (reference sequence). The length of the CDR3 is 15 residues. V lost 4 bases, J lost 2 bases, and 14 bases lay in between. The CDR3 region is CASSLRASAQETQYF. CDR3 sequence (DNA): TGTGCCAGCAGCCTCCGGGCTAGCGCGCAAGAGACCCAGTACTTC.

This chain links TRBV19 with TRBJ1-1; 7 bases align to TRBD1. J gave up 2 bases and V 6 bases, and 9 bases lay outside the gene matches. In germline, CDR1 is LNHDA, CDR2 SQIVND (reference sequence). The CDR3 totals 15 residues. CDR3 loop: CASSDLQGSNTEAFF. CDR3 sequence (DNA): TGTGCCAGTAGCGACTTACAGGGGTCTAACACTGAAGCTTTCTTT.

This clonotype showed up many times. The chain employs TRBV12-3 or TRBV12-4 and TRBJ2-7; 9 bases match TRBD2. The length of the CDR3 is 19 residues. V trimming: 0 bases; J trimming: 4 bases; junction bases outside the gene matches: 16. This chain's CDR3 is CASSLAWGNAGGPAYEQYF. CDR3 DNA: TGTGCCAGCAGTTTAGCGTGGGGGAATGCGGGAGGGCCGGCGTACGAGCAGTACTTC.

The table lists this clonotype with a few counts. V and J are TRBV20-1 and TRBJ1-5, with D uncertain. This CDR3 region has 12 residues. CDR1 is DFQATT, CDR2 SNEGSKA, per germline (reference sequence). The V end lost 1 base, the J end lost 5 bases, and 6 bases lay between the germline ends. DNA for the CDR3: TGCAGTGCTAGAGTCTTCGATCAGCCCCAGCATTTT. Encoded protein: CSARVFDQPQHF.

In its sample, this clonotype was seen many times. The CDR3 here is CAWNRDRGSPGELFF. In DNA form, the CDR3 reads TGTGCCTGGAACCGGGACAGGGGGTCTCCCGGGGAGCTGTTTTTT. J is TRBJ2-2 and V is TRBV30, with 11 bases fitting TRBD1. The ends lost 4 bases at V and 6 bases at J; junction bases unmatched: 7. This CDR3 region has 15 residues. Germline V lookup: CDR1 GTSNPN, CDR2 SVGIG (reference sequence).

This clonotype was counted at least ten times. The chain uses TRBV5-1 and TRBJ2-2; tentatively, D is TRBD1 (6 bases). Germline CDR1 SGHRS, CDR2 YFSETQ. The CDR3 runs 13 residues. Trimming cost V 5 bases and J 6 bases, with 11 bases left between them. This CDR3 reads CASRTGAAGELFF. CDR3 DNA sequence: TGCGCCAGCAGGACAGGCGCGGCCGGGGAGCTGTTTTTT.

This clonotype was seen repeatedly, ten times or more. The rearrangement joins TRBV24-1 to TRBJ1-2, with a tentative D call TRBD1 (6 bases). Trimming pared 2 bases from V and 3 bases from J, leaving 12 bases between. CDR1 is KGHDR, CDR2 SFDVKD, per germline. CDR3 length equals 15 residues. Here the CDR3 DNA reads TGTGCCACCAGTGATTCCACAGGGATCGACTATGGCTACACCTTC. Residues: CATSDSTGIDYGYTF.

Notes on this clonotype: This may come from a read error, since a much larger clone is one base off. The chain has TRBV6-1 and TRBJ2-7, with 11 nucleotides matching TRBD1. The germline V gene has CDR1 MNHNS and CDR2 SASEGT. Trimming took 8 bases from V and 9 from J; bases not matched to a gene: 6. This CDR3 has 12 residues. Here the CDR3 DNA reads TGTGCCAGCCGGGACAGGGGGTTCGGGCAGTACTTC. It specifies CASRDRGFGQYF.

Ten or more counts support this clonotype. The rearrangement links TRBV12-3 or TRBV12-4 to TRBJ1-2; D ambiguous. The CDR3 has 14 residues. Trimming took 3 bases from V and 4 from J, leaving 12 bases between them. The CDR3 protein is CASSFGSAGYGYTF. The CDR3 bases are TGTGCCAGCAGTTTCGGGTCCGCCGGCTATGGCTACACCTTC.

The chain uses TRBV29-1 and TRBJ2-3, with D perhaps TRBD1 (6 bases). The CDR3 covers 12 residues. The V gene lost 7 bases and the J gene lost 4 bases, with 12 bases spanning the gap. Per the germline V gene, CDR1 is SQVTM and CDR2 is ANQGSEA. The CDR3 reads CSENRAPDTQYF. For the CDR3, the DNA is TGCAGCGAAAACAGGGCCCCAGATACGCAGTATTTT.

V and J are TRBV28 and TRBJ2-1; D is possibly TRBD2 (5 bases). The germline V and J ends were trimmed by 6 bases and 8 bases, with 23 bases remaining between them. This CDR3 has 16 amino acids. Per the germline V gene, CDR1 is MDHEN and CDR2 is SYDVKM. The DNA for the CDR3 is TGTGCCAGCAGCCTATCCCCGGTGGTAGCGTTCGATGAGCAGTTCTTC. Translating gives CASSLSPVVAFDEQFF. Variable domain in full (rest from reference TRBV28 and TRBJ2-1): DVKVTQSSRYLVKRTGEKVFLECVQDMDHENMFWYRQDPGLGLRLIYFSYDVKMKEKGDIPEGYSVSREKKERFSLILESASTNQTSMYLCASSLSPVVAFDEQFFGPGTRLTVL.

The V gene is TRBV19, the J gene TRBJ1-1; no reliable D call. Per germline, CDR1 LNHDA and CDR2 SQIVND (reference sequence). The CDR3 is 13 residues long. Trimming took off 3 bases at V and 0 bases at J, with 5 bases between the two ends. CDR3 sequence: CASSIGVNTEAFF. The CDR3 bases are TGTGCCAGTAGTATCGGGGTGAACACTGAAGCTTTCTTT.

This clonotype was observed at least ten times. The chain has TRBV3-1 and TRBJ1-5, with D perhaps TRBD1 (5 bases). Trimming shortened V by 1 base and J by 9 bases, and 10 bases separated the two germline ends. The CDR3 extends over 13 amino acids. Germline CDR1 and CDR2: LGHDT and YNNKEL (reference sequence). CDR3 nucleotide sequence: TGTGCCAGCAGCCAAGTCCCCGGGGGGCCCCAGCATTTT. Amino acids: CASSQVPGGPQHF.

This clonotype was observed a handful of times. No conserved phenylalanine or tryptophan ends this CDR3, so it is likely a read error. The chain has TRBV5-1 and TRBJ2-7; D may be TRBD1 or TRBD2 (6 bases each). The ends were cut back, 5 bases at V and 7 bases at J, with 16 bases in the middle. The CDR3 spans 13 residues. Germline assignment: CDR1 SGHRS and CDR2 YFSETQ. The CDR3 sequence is CASSKAGAGEQYI. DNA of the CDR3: TGCGCCAGCAGTAAAGCAGGGGCGGGAGAGCAGTACATC.

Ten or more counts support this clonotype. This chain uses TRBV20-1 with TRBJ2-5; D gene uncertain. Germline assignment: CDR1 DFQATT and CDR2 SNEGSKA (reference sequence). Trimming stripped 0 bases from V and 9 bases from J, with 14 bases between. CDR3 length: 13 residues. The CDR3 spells CSAREGARWAQYF. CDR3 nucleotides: TGCAGTGCTAGAGAAGGCGCGAGGTGGGCCCAGTACTTC.

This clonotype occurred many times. DNA of the CDR3: TGTGCCACCCAGGGACCGGAAGGCTACACCTTC. It specifies CATQGPEGYTF. V is TRBV12-3 or TRBV12-4 and J is TRBJ1-2; D is perhaps TRBD1 (5 bases). V shed 10 bases and J shed 8 bases, with 14 bases lying between them. This CDR3 has 11 amino acids.

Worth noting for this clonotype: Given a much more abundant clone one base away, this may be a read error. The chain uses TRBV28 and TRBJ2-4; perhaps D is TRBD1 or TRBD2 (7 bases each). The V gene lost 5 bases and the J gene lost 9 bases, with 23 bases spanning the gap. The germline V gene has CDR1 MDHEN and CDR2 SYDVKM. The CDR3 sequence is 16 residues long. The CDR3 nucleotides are TGTGCCAGCAGTCCCCCCACGACAGGGAGGGGGGGCATTCAGTACTTC. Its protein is CASSPPTTGRGGIQYF.

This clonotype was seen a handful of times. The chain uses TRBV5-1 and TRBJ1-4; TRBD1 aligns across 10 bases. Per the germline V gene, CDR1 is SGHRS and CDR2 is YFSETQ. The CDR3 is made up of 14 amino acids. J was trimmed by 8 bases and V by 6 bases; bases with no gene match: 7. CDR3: CASKRTGGQEKLFF. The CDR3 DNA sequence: TGCGCCAGCAAAAGGACAGGGGGACAAGAAAAACTGTTTTTT. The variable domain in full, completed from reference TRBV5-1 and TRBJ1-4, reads KAGVTQTPRYLIKTRGQQVTLSCSPISGHRSVSWYQQTPGQGLQFLFEYFSETQRNKGNFPGRFSGRQFSNSRSEMNVSTLELGDSALYLCASKRTGGQEKLFFGSGTQLSVL.

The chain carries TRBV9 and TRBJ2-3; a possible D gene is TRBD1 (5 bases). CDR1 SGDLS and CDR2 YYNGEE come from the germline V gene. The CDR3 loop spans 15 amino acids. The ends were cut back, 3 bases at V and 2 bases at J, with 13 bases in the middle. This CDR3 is CASSAQATITDTQYF. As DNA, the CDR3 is TGTGCCAGCAGCGCACAGGCCACGATCACAGATACGCAGTATTTT.